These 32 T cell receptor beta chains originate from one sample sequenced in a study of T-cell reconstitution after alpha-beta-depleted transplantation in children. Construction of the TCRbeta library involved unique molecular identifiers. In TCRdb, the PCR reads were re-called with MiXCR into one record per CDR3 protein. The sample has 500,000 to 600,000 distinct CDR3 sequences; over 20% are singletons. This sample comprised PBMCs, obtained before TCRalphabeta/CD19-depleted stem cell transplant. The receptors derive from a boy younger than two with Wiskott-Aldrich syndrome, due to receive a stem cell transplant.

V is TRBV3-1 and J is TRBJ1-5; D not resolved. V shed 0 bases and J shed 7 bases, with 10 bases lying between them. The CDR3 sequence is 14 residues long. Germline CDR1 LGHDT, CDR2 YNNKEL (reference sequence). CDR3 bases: TGTGCCAGCAGCCAAGAGACGGGAAACCAGCCCCAGCATTTT. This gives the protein CASSQETGNQPQHF. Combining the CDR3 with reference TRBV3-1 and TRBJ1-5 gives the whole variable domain DTAVSQTPKYLVTQMGNDKSIKCEQNLGHDTMYWYKQDSKKFLKIMFSYNNKELIINETVPNRFSPKSPDKAHLNLHINSLELGDSAVYFCASSQETGNQPQHFGDGTRLSIL.

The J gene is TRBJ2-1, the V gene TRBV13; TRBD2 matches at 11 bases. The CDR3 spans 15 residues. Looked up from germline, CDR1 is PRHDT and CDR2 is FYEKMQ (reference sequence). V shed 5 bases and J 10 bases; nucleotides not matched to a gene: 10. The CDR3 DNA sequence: TGTGCCAGCAGCGTTTACACTAGCGGGAGCTGGGAGCAGTTCTTC. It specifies CASSVYTSGSWEQFF. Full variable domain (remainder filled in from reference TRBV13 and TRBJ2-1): AAGVIQSPRHLIKEKRETATLKCYPIPRHDTVYWYQQGPGQDPQFLISFYEKMQSDKGSIPDRFSAQQFSDYHSELNMSSLELGDSALYFCASSVYTSGSWEQFFGPGTRLTVL.

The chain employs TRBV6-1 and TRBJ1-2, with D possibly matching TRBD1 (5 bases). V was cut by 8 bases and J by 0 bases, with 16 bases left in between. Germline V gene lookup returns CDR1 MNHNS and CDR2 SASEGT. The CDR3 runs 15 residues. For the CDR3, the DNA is TGTGCCAGCGGGCCTCTGGGACTCGCTAACTATGGCTACACCTTC. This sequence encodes CASGPLGLANYGYTF.

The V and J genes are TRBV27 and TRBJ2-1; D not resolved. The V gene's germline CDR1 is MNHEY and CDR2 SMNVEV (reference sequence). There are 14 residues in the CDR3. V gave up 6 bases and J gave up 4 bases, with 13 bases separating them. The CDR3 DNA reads TGTGCCAGCAGGATACGACTGGGTTACAATGAGCAGTTCTTC. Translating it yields CASRIRLGYNEQFF.

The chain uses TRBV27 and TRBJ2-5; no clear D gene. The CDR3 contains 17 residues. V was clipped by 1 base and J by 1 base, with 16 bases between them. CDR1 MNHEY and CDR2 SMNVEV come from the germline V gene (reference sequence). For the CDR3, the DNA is TGTGCCAGCAGTTTATGGTCGGGCGCCACCAGCCAAGAGACCCAGTACTTC. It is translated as CASSLWSGATSQETQYF.

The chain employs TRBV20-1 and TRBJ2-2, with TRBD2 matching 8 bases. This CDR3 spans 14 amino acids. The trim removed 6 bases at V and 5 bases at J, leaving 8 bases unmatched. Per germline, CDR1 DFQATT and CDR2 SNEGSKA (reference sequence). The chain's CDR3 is CSAIKPSGTGELFF. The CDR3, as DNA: TGCAGTGCCATAAAGCCTAGCGGGACCGGGGAGCTGTTTTTT.

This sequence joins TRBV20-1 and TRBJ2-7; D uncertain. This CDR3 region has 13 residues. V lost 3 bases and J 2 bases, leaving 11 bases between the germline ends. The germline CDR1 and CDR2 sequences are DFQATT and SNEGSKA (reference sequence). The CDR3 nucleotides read TGCAGTGCTAGCGCAGGCTTGGCCTACGAGCAGTACTTC. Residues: CSASAGLAYEQYF.

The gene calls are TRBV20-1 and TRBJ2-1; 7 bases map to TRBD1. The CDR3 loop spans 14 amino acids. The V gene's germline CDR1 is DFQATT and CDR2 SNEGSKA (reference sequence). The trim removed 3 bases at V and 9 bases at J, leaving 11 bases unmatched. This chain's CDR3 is CSASVGQVWGEQFF. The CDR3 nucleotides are TGCAGTGCTAGCGTAGGACAGGTGTGGGGTGAGCAGTTCTTC.

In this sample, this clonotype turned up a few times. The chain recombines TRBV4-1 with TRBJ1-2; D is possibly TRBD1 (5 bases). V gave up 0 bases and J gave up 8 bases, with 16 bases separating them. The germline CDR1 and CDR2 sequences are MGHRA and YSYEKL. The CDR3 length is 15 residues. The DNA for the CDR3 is TGCGCCAGCAGCCAAGATCAGTGGGGCAGATTAGGCTACACCTTC. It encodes CASSQDQWGRLGYTF.

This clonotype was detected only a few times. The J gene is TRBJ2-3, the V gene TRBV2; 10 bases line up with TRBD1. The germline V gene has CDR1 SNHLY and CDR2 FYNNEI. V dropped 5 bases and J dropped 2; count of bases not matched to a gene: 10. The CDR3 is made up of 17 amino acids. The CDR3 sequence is CASSITRTGGNTDTQYF. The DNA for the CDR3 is TGTGCCAGCAGTATTACCAGGACAGGGGGAAACACAGATACGCAGTATTTT. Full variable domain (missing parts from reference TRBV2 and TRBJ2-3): EPEVTQTPSHQVTQMGQEVILRCVPISNHLYFYWYRQILGQKVEFLVSFYNNEISEKSEIFDDQFSVERPDGSNFTLKIRSTKLEDSAMYFCASSITRTGGNTDTQYFGPGTRLTVL.

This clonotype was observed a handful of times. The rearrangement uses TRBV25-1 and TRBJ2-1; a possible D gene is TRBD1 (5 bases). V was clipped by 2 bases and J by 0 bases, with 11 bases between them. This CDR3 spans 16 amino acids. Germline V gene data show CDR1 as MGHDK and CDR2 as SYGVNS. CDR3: CASSEAGRSSYNEQFF. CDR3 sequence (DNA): TGTGCCAGCAGTGAAGCAGGGCGGAGCTCCTACAATGAGCAGTTCTTC.

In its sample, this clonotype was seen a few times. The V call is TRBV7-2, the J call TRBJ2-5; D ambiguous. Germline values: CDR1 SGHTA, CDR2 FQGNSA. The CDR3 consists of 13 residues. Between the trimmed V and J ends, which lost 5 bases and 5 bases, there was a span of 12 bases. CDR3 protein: CASSILSWETQYF. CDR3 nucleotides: TGTGCCAGCAGCATTCTATCTTGGGAGACCCAGTACTTC.

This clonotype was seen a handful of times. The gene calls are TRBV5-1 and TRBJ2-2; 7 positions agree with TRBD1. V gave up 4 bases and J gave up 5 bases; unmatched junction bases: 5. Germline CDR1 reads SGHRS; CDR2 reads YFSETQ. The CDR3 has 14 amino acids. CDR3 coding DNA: TGCGCCAGCAGCGAGGGACAGACAACCGGGGAGCTGTTTTTT. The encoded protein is CASSEGQTTGELFF. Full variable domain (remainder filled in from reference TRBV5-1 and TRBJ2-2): KAGVTQTPRYLIKTRGQQVTLSCSPISGHRSVSWYQQTPGQGLQFLFEYFSETQRNKGNFPGRFSGRQFSNSRSEMNVSTLELGDSALYLCASSEGQTTGELFFGEGSRLTVL.

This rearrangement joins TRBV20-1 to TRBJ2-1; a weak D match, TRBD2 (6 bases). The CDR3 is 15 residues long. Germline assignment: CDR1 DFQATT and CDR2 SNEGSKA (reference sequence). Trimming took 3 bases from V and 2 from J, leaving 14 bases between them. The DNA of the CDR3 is TGCAGTGCTAGCGGAAGGTCTAGCGCCTACAATGAGCAGTTCTTC. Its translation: CSASGRSSAYNEQFF.

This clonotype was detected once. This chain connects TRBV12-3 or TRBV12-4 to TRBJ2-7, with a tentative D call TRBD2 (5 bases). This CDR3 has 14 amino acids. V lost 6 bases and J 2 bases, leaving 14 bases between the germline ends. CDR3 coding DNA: TGTGCCAGCAGCCGTACTAGTTCAGCCTACGAGCAGTACTTC. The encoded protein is CASSRTSSAYEQYF.

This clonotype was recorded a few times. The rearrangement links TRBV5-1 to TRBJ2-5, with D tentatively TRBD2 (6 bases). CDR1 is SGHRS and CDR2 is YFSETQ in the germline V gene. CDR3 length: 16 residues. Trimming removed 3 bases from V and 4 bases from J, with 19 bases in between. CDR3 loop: CASSSGLRFLGETQYF. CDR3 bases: TGCGCCAGCAGCTCTGGACTAAGGTTTTTGGGAGAGACCCAGTACTTC.

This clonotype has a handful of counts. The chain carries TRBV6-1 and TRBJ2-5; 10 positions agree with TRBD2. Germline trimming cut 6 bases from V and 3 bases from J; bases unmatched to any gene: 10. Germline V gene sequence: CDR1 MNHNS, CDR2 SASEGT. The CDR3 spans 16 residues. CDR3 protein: CASRNPGLASKETQYF. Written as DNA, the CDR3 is TGTGCCAGCAGAAACCCGGGACTAGCGTCAAAAGAGACCCAGTACTTC.

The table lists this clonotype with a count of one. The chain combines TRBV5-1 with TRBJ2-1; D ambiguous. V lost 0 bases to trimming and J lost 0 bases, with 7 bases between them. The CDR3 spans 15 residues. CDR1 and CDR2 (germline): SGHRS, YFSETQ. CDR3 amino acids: CASSLDLVSYNEQFF. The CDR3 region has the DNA TGCGCCAGCAGCTTGGATCTAGTCTCCTACAATGAGCAGTTCTTC.

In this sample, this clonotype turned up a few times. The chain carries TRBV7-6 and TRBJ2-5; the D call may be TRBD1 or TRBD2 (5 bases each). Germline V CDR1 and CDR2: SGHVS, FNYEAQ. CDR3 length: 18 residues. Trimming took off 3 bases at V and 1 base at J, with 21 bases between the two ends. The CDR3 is CASSLGFLGERLQETQYF. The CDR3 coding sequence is TGTGCCAGCAGCTTGGGGTTTTTGGGGGAGCGGCTCCAAGAGACCCAGTACTTC. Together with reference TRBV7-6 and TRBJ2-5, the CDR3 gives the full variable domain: GAGVSQSPRYKVTKRGQDVALRCDPISGHVSLYWYRQALGQGPEFLTYFNYEAQQDKSGLPNDRFSAERPEGSISTLTIQRTEQRDSAMYRCASSLGFLGERLQETQYFGPGTRLLVL.

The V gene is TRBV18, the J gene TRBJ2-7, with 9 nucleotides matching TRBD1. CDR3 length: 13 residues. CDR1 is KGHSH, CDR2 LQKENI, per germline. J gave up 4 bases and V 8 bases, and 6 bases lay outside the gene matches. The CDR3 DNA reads TGTGCCAGCGCCCCGGGACAGGGATACGAGCAGTACTTC. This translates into CASAPGQGYEQYF.

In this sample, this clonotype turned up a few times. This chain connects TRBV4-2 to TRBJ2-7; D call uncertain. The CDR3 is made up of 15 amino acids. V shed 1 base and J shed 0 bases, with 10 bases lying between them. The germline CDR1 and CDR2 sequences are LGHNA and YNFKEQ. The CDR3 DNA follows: TGTGCCAGCAGCCAAGTTTTGAAAAGCTCCTACGAGCAGTACTTC. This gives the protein CASSQVLKSSYEQYF.

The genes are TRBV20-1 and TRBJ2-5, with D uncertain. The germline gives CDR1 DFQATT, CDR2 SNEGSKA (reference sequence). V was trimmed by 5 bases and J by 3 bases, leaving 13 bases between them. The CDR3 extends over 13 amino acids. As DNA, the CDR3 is TGCAGTGCTGTGAGGCCTGTCGAAGAGACCCAGTACTTC. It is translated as CSAVRPVEETQYF.

CDR3 sequence: CASSHATSGTTYTQYF. CDR3 coding DNA: TGTGCCAGCAGCCACGCTACTAGCGGGACTACCTATACGCAGTATTTT. The rearrangement links TRBV12-3 or TRBV12-4 to TRBJ2-3; 10 positions agree with TRBD2. The CDR3 totals 16 residues. Trimming removed 6 bases from V and 7 bases from J; junction bases left unmatched: 13.

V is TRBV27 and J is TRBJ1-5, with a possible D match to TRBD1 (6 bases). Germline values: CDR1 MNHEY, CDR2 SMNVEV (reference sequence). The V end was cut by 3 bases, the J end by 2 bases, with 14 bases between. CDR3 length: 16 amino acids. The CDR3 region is CASSLSGANGNQPQHF. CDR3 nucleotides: TGTGCCAGCAGTTTGTCGGGGGCCAATGGCAATCAGCCCCAGCATTTT.

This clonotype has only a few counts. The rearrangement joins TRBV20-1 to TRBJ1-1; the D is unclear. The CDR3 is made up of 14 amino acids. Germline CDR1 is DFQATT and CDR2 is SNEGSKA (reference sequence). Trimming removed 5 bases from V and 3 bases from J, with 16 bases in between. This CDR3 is CSALPDLMDTEAFF. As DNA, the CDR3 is TGCAGTGCTCTCCCAGACCTTATGGACACTGAAGCTTTCTTT.

The CDR3 here is CASSQVEDYGYTF. In DNA, the CDR3 is TGTGCCAGCAGCCAAGTCGAGGACTATGGCTACACCTTC. The gene calls are TRBV3-1 and TRBJ1-2, with unresolved D. The germline V gene has CDR1 LGHDT and CDR2 YNNKEL (reference sequence). Trimming stripped 1 base from V and 3 bases from J, with 6 bases between. This CDR3 is built from 13 residues. Full variable domain (outside the CDR3, taken from reference TRBV3-1 and TRBJ1-2): DTAVSQTPKYLVTQMGNDKSIKCEQNLGHDTMYWYKQDSKKFLKIMFSYNNKELIINETVPNRFSPKSPDKAHLNLHINSLELGDSAVYFCASSQVEDYGYTFGSGTRLTVV.

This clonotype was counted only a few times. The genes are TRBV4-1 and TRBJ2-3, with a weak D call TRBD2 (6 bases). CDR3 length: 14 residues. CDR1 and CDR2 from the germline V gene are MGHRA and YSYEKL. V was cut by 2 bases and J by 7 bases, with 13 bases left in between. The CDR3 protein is CASSQLRLGNTQYF. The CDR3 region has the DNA TGCGCCAGCAGCCAACTAAGACTAGGCAATACGCAGTATTTT.

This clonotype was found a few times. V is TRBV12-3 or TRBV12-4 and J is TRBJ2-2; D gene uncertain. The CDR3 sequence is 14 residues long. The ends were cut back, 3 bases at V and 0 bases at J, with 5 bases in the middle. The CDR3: CASSLFANTGELFF. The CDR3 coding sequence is TGTGCCAGCAGTTTGTTTGCGAACACCGGGGAGCTGTTTTTT.

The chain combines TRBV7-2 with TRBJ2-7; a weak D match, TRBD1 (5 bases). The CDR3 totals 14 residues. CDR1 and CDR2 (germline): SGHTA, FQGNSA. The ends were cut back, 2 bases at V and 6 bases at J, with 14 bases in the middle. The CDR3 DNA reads TGTGCCAGCAGCTTACGGGTCAGGGTAAGCGAGCAGTACTTC. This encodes CASSLRVRVSEQYF.

The CDR3, as DNA: TGCGCCAGCAGCTTGGACGCGGGAGGGTCGGATACGCAGTATTTT. Translation: CASSLDAGGSDTQYF. The V and J genes are TRBV5-1 and TRBJ2-3, with 9 bases fitting TRBD2. The CDR3 is made up of 15 amino acids. In germline, CDR1 is SGHRS, CDR2 YFSETQ. V dropped 0 bases and J dropped 6; count of bases not matched to a gene: 5.

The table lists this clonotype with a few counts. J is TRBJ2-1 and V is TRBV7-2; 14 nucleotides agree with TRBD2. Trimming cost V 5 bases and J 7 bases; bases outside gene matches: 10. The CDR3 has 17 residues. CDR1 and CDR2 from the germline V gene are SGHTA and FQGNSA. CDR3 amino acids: CASSVRLAGGPGNEQFF. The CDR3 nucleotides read TGTGCCAGCAGCGTCCGACTAGCGGGAGGGCCTGGGAATGAGCAGTTCTTC.

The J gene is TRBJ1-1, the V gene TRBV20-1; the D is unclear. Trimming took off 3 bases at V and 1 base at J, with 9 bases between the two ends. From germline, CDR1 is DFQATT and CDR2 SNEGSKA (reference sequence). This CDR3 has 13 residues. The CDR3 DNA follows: TGCAGTGCTAGGCGCCATCGGAACACTGAAGCTTTCTTT. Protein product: CSARRHRNTEAFF.